This T cell receptor (beta chain) was found in a study of blood T cell repertoires in COVID-19 (dated by TCRdb to about 2020). For the study in its entirety: Samples from collaborators originated in the United States, Italy and Spain and spanned both the acute and convalescent phases of COVID-19. Nearly every sample came with metadata listing a de-identified subject ID, COVID-19 status, age in years and sex. The repertoires were released in a freely available public database meant as a resource for research on the immune response to SARS-CoV-2. Where available, HLA class I and class II types were obtained from metadata supplied by the sample provider rather than from assay-based typing. The prospective study material was composed of cDNA or gDNA derived from T cells, B-cell-depleted T cells, or PBMCs. Subjects who had been exposed to COVID-19, were actively infected with it, or had recovered from it provided the deeply sampled blood TCRbeta repertoires that made up the dataset. The samples were drawn from the first 160 participants of the ongoing ImmuneRACE study and from 1,254 subjects provided by 6 global collaborators.

TCRbeta CDR3 regions were amplified from genomic DNA by means of the immunoSEQ Assay, a bias-controlled multiplex PCR. The paper's data handling went like this. The number of nucleated cells in each sample was estimated by amplification of reference gene primers within the assay. Sequence reads were collapsed and filtered to measure the absolute abundance of every unique TCRbeta CDR3 rearrangement. Productive Simpson clonality was computed per sample as the square root of Simpson's diversity index over productive rearrangements. TCRdb provides this immuneACCESS table in a form limited to in-frame rearrangements. Some clones are lacking; in checked studies, under half of them reflect an unresolved V gene, and why the rest are absent is not known. V and J calls and clone size are those listed in that table; D and trimming were worked out from the DNA. Here the sample has 150,000 to 200,000 clones; around 79% occur a single time. Of the sample, 15% to 20% is held by the ten largest clones.

This clone has ten or more counts. The antigen it binds to is not known. Within one base of it there is no much larger clone, and no base qualities were kept. What the work shows at the level of the full study, not this receptor alone: The quantity of clinical and demographic metadata differed by source and by participant and was supplied without curation.

The CDR3 has 13 amino acids, counting the end cysteine and phenylalanine. Solely the CDR3 DNA is kept, with 39 bases framed from the first base. Trimming takes 1 base from V and 6 bases from J, and the germline ends sit 10 bases apart. CDR1 SGHTA and CDR2 FQGTGA are derived from the germline V gene. Collaborating institutions collected whole blood in K2EDTA tubes following their own protocols. Collaborator samples were shipped for TCRbeta analysis as frozen whole blood, isolated PBMCs, or DNA extracted from either sample type. The origin of this receptor is a man aged 55-75 years with active or convalescent COVID-19. The chain is assembled from TRBV7-3 and TRBJ2-7; TRBD1 is possibly the D segment (6 matching bases). Sequenced material: peripheral blood. The CDR3 is CASSLNLGGEQYF. The DNA sequence is TGTGCCAGCAGCTTAAACCTAGGGGGCGAGCAGTACTTC.